This TCR beta chain was recorded in a study of cytomegalovirus exposure and HLA in healthy donors. Points from the study as a whole: TCR beta V segments were, for the most part, productive about 87% or about 30% of the time in an earlier analysis. It was assumed in the presence/absence analyses that sequencing depth was roughly uniform across donors.

The CDR3 has 16 residues. Germline V gene sequence: CDR1 SGHDN, CDR2 FVKESK. Trimming took off 3 bases at V and 4 bases at J, with 16 bases between the two ends. Of note for this clone: What it recognizes is unknown.

Primers: 60 Vbeta forward and 13 Jbeta reverse. Clones were read by immunoSEQ multiplex PCR, and TCRdb kept only the in-frame ones, dropping some. The sample records over 150,000 clones, approximately 80% being singletons. Healthy bone marrow donors supplied every sample. The sequence came from a woman in her forties or fifties in good health and CMV-seronegative. Sequencing was done on a sample of PBMCs. The chain carries TRBV14 and TRBJ2-1; D possibly corresponds to TRBD1 (6 bases). The CDR3 coding sequence is TGTGCCAGCAGCCAGGCACAGGGTACGGGTTACAATGAGCAGTTCTTC. Amino acid sequence: CASSQAQGTGYNEQFF. Variable domain in full (rest from reference TRBV14 and TRBJ2-1): EAGVTQFPSHSVIEKGQTVTLRCDPISGHDNLYWYRRVMGKEIKFLLHFVKESKQDESGMPNNRFLAERTGGTYSTLKVQPAELEDSGVYFCASSQAQGTGYNEQFFGPGTRLTVL.